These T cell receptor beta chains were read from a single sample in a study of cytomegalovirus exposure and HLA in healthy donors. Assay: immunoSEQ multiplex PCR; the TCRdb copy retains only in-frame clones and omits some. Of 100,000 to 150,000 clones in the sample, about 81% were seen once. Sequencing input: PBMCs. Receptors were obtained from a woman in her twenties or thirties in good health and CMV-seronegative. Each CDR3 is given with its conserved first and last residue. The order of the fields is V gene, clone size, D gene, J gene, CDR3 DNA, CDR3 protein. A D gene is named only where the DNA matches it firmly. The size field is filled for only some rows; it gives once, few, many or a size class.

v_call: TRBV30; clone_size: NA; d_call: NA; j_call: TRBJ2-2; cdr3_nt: TGTGCCTGGAGTGGGAGGGACACCGGGGAGCTGTTTTTT; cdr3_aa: CAWSGRDTGELFF
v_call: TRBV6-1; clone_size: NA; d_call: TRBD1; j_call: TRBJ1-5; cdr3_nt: TGTGCCAGCAGTACCAGCAGGGGGAATCAGCCCCAGCATTTT; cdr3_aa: CASSTSRGNQPQHF
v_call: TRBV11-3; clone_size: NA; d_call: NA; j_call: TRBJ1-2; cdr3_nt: TGTGCCAGCAGCCTCGCAGGGGTTGGCTACACCTTC; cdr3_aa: CASSLAGVGYTF
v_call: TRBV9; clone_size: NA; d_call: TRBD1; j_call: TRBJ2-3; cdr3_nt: TGTGCCAGCAGCTTCCTCCCCGACAGGGGTACGCAGTATTTT; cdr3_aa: CASSFLPDRGTQYF
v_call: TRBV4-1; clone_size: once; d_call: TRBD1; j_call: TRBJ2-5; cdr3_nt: TGCGCCAGCAGCCAAGATAGGGGGACAGGGGGCCAAGAGACCCAGTACTTC; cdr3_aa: CASSQDRGTGGQETQYF
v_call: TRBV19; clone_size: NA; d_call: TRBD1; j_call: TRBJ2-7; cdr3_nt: TGTGCCAGTAGACTCCGGGACAGGGGCTACGAGCAGTACTTC; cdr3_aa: CASRLRDRGYEQYF
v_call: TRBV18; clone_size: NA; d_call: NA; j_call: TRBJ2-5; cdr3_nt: TGTGCCAGCTCAGGACAAGCTCAAGAGACCCAGTACTTC; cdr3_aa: CASSGQAQETQYF
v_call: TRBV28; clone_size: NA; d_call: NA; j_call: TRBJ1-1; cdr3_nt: TGTGCCAGCAGTCCAGGGGCCACTGAAGCTTTCTTT; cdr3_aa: CASSPGATEAFF
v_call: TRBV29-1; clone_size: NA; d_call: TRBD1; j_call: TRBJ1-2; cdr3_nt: TGCAGCGTTGAAGACGACAGTGATCGACAGGGCTACTATGGCTACACCTTC; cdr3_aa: CSVEDDSDRQGYYGYTF
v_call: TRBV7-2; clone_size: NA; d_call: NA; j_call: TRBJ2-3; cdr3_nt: TGTGCCAGCAGCTTTTACACAGATACGCAGTATTTT; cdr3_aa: CASSFYTDTQYF
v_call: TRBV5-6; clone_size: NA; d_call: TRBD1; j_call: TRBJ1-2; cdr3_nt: TGTGCCAGCAGCTTTGGGACAGGGGCGTTTGGCTACACCTTC; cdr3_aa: CASSFGTGAFGYTF
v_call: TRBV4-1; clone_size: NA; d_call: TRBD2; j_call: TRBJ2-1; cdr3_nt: TGCGCCAGCAGCCAGGCTAGCGGGAGGTCCTACAATGAGCAGTTCTTC; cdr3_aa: CASSQASGRSYNEQFF
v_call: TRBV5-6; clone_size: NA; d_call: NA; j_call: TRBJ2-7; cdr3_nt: TGTGCCAGCAGCTTATTACAGGATGGCCTATCCTACGAGCAGTACTTC; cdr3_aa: CASSLLQDGLSYEQYF
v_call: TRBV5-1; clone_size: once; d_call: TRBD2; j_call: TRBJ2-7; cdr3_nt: TGCGCCAGCAGCCCCGCTTTGCGGGGGGTCACCTCTGGCGAGCAGTACTTC; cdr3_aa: CASSPALRGVTSGEQYF
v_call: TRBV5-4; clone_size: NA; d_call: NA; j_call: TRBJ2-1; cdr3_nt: TGTGCCAGCAGCTTGGCACAACAGAGCTCCTACAATGAGCAGTTCTTC; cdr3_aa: CASSLAQQSSYNEQFF
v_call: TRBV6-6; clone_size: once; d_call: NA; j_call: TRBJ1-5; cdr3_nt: TGTGCCAGCATATCGGGAGATCAGCCCCAGCATTTT; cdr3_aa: CASISGDQPQHF
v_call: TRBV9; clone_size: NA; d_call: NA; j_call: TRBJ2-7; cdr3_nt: TGTGCCAGCAGCGTAGGCGAGGAGGCCGCGAGGCAGTACTTC; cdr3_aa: CASSVGEEAARQYF
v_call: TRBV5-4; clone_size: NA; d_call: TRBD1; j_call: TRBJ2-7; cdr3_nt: TGTGCCAGCAGCTACGACAGGGGAAGAGGCGAGCAGTACTTC; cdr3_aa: CASSYDRGRGEQYF
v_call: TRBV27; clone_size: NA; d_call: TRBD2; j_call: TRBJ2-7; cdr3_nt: TGTGCCAGCAGCCCACGGGGAGGACTAGTCTCCTACGAGCAGTACTTC; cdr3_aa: CASSPRGGLVSYEQYF
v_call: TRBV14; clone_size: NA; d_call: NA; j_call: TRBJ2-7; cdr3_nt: TGTGCCAGCAGCCCACGGTCCTCCTACGAGCAGTACTTC; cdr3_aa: CASSPRSSYEQYF
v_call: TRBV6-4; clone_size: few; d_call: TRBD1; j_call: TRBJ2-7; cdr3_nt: TGTGCCAGCACGGACGGGACAGGTTCCTACGAGCAGTACTTC; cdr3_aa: CASTDGTGSYEQYF
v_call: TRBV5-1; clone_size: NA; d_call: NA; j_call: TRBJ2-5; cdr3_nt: TGCGCCAGCAGCGTAGAGGGGCAGGGGTTACAAGAGACCCAGTACTTC; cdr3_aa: CASSVEGQGLQETQYF
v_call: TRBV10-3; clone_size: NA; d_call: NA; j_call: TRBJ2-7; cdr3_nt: TGTGCCATCTACGAGGATACCCCATACTACGAGCAGTACTTC; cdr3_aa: CAIYEDTPYYEQYF
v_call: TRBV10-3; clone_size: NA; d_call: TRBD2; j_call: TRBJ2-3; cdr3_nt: TGTGCCATCAGTGATGGGACTAGCGGGCCTGGAAGCACAGATACGCAGTATTTT; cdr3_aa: CAISDGTSGPGSTDTQYF
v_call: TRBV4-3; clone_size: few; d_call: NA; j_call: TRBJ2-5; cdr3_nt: TGCGCCAGCAGCCAAGGCTGGACATACCAAGAGACCCAGTACTTC; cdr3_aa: CASSQGWTYQETQYF
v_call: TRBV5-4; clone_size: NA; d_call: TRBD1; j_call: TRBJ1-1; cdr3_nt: TGTGCCAGCAACCGCGACAGGGCAAATGAAGCTTTCTTT; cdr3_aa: CASNRDRANEAFF
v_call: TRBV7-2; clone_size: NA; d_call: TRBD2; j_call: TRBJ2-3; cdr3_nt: TGTGCCAGCAGCTCAAAAATCGGGAGGCGGACAGATACGCAGTATTTT; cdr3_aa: CASSSKIGRRTDTQYF
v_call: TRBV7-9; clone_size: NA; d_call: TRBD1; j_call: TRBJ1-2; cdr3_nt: TGTGCCAGCAGCCCACAGGACAGGGGGTGGTATGGCTACACCTTC; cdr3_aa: CASSPQDRGWYGYTF
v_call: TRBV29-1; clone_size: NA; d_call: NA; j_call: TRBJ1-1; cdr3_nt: TGCAGCGTGGGAGGGACGAGGCGGGATGAAGCTTTCTTT; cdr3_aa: CSVGGTRRDEAFF
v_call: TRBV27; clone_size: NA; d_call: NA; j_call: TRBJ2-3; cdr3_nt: TGTGCCAGCAGTTCCCCTCGGGGAGGCGGCACAGATACGCAGTATTTT; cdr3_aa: CASSSPRGGGTDTQYF
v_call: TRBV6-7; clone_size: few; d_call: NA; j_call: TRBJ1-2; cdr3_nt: TGTGCCAGCAGTTACTCGGGACGTAAGGAGGGTGGCTACACCTTC; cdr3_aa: CASSYSGRKEGGYTF
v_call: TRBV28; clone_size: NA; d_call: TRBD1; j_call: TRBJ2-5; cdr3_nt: TGTGCCAGCAGTCCGGGACAGGGGAGGGAGACCCAGTACTTC; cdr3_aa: CASSPGQGRETQYF
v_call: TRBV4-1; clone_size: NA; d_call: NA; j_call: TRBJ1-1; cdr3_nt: TGCGCCAGCAGCCAAGATCGGTGGGGGGGCTTTACTGAAGCTTTCTTT; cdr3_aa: CASSQDRWGGFTEAFF
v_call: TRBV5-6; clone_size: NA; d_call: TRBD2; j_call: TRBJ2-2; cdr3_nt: TGTGCCAGCAGCTTGGGAGCGGGATTTATTGGGGAGCTGTTTTTT; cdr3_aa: CASSLGAGFIGELFF
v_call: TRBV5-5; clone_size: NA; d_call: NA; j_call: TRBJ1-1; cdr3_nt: TGTGCCAGCAGCTTGGAGGGCGGGGGCTGGTATGAAGCTTTCTTT; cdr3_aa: CASSLEGGGWYEAFF
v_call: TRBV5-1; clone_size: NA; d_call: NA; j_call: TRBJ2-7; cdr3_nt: TGCGCCAGCAGTTATTTGGGGCAGGGAGGCTACGAGCAGTACTTC; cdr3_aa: CASSYLGQGGYEQYF
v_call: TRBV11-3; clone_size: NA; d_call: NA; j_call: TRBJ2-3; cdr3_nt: TGTGCCAGCAGCTTAGATGGGGGCCCAGATACGCAGTATTTT; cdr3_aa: CASSLDGGPDTQYF
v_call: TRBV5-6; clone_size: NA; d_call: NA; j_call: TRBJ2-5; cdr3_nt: TGTGCCAGCAGCTTGGCAGGGGCCGGGCAAGAGACCCAGTACTTC; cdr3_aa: CASSLAGAGQETQYF
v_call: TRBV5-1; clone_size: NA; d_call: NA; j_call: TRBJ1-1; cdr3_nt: TGCGCCAGCAGGGAGGGTGTCATCGGTGGTGCTGAAGCTTTCTTT; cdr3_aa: CASREGVIGGAEAFF
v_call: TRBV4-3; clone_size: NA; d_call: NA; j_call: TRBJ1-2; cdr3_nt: TGCGCCAGCAGCCAAGACCGGACATCCGTTCGGGGCTACACCTTC; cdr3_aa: CASSQDRTSVRGYTF
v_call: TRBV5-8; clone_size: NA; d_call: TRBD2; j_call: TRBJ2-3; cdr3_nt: TGTGCCAGCAGCAGTGCGGGGGGGCGGCAAGATACGCAGTATTTT; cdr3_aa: CASSSAGGRQDTQYF
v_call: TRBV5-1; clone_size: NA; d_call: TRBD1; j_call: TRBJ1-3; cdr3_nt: TGCGCCAGCAGCGTCACAGGGGGCTCTGGAAACACCATATATTTT; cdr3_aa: CASSVTGGSGNTIYF
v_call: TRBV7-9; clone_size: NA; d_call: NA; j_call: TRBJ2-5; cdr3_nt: TGTGCCAGCAGCTTAATCGGTCAGACCCAGTACTTC; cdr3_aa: CASSLIGQTQYF
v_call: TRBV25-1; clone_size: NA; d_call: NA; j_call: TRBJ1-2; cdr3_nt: TGTGCCAGCAGTGATGGCGGGTATGGCTACACCTTC; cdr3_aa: CASSDGGYGYTF
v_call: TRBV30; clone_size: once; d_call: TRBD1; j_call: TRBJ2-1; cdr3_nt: TGTGCCTGGCAGGGACAGTCCAATGAGCAGTTCTTC; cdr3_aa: CAWQGQSNEQFF
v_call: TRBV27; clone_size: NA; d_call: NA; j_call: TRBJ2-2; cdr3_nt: TGTGCCAGCAGCCGGGGCAGGGGGAACACCGGGGAGCTGTTTTTT; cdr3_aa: CASSRGRGNTGELFF
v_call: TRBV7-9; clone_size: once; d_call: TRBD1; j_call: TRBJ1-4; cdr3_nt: TGTGCCAGCAGCCGATACCTTACAGGGGTTAATGAAAAACTGTTTTTT; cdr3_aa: CASSRYLTGVNEKLFF
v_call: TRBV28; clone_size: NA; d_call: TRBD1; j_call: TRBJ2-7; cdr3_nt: TGTGCCAGCACCCGGACTCCGGGACAGGGCGACGAGCAGTACTTC; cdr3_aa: CASTRTPGQGDEQYF
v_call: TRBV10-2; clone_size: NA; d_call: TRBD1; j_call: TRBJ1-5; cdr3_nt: TGCGCCAGCAGTATGGAGACAGGGGGGAGACAGCCCCAGCATTTT; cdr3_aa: CASSMETGGRQPQHF
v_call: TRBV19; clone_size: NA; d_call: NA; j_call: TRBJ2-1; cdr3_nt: TGTGCCAGTAGTATAGAAATACTAGCTTCTCCCTACAATGAGCAGTTCTTC; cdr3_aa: CASSIEILASPYNEQFF
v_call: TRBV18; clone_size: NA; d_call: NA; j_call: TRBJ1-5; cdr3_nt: TGTGCCAGCTCACCACGTGCACAGGGTTCCAATCAGCCCCAGCATTTT; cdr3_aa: CASSPRAQGSNQPQHF
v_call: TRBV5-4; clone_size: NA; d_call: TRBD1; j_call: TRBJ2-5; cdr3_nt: TGTGCCAGCAGCTTCGGACAGGGCGAGACCCAGTACTTC; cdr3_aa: CASSFGQGETQYF
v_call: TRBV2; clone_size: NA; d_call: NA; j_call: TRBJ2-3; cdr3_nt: TGTGCCAGCAGTCCCCAGGATACGCAGTATTTT; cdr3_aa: CASSPQDTQYF
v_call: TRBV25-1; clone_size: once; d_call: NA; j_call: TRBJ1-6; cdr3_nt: TGTGCCAGCAGTGACGGACTTACCAATTCACCCCTCCACTTT; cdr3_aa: CASSDGLTNSPLHF
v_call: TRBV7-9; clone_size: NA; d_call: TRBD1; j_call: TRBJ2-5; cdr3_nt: TGTGCCAGCAGCTTGGGCAGGGGGAAAGAGACCCAGTACTTC; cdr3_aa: CASSLGRGKETQYF